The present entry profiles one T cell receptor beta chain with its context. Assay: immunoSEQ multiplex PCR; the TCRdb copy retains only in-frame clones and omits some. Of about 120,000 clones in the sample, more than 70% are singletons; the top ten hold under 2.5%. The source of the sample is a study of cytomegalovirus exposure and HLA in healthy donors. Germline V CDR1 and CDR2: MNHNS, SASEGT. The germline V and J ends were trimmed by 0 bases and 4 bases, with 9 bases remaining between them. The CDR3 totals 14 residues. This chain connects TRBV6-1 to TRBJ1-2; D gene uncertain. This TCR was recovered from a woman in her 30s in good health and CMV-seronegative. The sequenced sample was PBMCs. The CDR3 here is CASSEALTGYGYTF. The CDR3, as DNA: TGTGCCAGCAGTGAAGCGCTCACTGGCTATGGCTACACCTTC.